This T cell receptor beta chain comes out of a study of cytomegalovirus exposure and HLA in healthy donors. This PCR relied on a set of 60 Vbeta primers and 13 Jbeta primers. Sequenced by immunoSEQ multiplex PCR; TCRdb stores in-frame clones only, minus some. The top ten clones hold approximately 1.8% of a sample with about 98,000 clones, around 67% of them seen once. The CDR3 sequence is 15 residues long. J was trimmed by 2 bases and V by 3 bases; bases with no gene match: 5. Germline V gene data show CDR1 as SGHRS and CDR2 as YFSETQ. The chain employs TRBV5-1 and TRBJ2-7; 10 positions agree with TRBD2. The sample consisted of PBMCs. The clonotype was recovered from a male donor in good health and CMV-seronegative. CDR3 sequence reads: CASSSTSGAAYEQYF. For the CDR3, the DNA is TGCGCCAGCAGCTCCACTAGCGGGGCGGCCTACGAGCAGTACTTC.